This TCR beta chain was obtained from a study of T-cell memory formation after mild COVID-19. The study, taken as a whole, reports: Balance between CD4 and CD8 was seen in clones contracting day 15 to 85, and a CD4+ lean was seen in later expanders. Researchers report contracting CD4+ clones mostly in CM and EM, with CD8+ clones in EMRA.

Unmatched junction bases numbered 15, after V lost 3 bases and J lost 8 bases. Germline V gene lookup returns CDR1 SQVTM and CDR2 ANQGSEA. This CDR3 is 16 amino acids long. This clonotype turned up a few times. No antigen is known for it. TCRdb called the 5' RACE reads again in MiXCR, with one record for every CDR3 protein. The table lists 280,000 or so distinct CDR3 sequences, 7% to 10% of them singletons. The sequence derives from a man younger than 30 who had mild COVID-19 (a few samples of this study predate the infection). Cell type and time point are not known. The V and J genes are TRBV29-1 and TRBJ2-3; TRBD2 matches 9 bases. Sequencing was carried out using PBMCs or a T cell subset sorted from them (not recorded which). The CDR3 sequence: CSVDRTGLAGRVTQYF. CDR3 DNA sequence: TGCAGCGTTGATCGTACGGGACTAGCAGGCCGGGTTACGCAGTATTTT.